The following is a T cell receptor beta chain sequence with its context. Its antigen is not identified. At one boundary the junction diverges from the germline segment, which might be a read error. From approximately 500 ng total RNA, TCR beta cDNA was generated with a primer in the constant region. Generation of the TCR beta libraries relied on three nested multiplex PCR rounds using slightly modified ARM-PCR. Investigators reported that the first two PCR rounds, at about 9 cycles each, used TRBV1-TRBV30 forward primers with a C-beta reverse primer. TCRdb passed the multiplex PCR reads through MiXCR, listing each CDR3 protein once. The sample lists 90,000 to 110,000 distinct CDR3 sequences; approximately 80% were seen once. This sample was taken from a study of tumor-infiltrating lymphocytes in primary liver carcinoma. CDR1 is MNHEY, CDR2 SVGEGT, per germline. The CDR3 covers 14 residues. Study-level results: Pairs of tumor regions overlapped more than tumor-adjacent and tumor-blood pairs did. It was observed that only about 7-25% of the top clones appeared in every one of the five tumor regions.

Without any cell sorting, roughly 18-30 mg of bulk tissue yielded co-extracted RNA and DNA. The specimen was liver tumor tissue from sampling region 3. Subset specified: tumor region T3, left-lateral pole. The rearrangement joins TRBV6-2 or TRBV6-3 to TRBJ1-1; D is possibly TRBD1 (5 bases). This sequence was found in a man aged 40-49 years with primary liver carcinoma and hepatitis B virus infection. The CDR3 spells CANNSPPWGTKAFF. Written as DNA, the CDR3 is TGTGCCAACAATTCTCCCCCATGGGGCACTAAAGCTTTCTTT.